This T cell receptor (beta chain) appears in the sequencing data of a study of response to subunit inactivated influenza vaccine. Concerning this clonotype itself: The antigen is undetermined.

Findings of the study overall: The authors offered the suggestion that each seasonal influenza vaccination recruits few new T cells.

From germline, CDR1 is ENHRY and CDR2 SYGVKD. Germline trimming cut 5 bases from V and 5 bases from J; bases unmatched to any gene: 7. The CDR3 length is 15 residues. Using its own MiXCR run on the RT-PCR reads, TCRdb lists one record per CDR3 protein. The sample lists roughly 500,000 distinct CDR3 sequences, approximately 16% occurring once. The sample was CD4+ T cells sorted from PBMCs, taken 23 to 25 months after vaccination. The clonotype was recovered from a man aged 50-75 years who received an inactivated influenza vaccine. The rearrangement uses TRBV10-3 and TRBJ2-1; 9 positions match TRBD2. The CDR3 DNA sequence: TGTGCCATCAGTCCGACTAGCGGCGGAAACAATGAGCAGTTCTTC. This gives the protein CAISPTSGGNNEQFF.